The rows below give T cell receptor beta chains drawn from one sample of a study of blood T cell repertoires in COVID-19. Profiling relied on immunoSEQ multiplex PCR, and the TCRdb table lists in-frame clones only, not all of them. The data contain roughly 140,000 clones, 80% to 90% of them seen just once; the ten biggest clones take up around 16%. The specimen was peripheral blood. The receptors shown here come from a woman aged 40 to 49 with acute or convalescent COVID-19. CDR3s include the opening cysteine and the closing phenylalanine or tryptophan. The order of the fields is clone size, V gene, D gene, J gene, CDR3 protein, CDR3 DNA. D genes are given only for firm matches. Size is stated for part of the rows, as once, few or many counts, or as a class when the clone is expanded.

NA	TRBV29-1	NA	TRBJ1-2	CSVDRLADGYTF	TGCAGCGTCGACAGGTTGGCCGATGGCTACACCTTC
NA	TRBV27	TRBD1	TRBJ1-5	CASSSGQGGNQPQHF	TGTGCCAGCAGCTCGGGACAGGGGGGCAATCAGCCCCAGCATTTT
NA	TRBV19	NA	TRBJ1-1	CASSPGGHTEAFF	TGTGCCAGTAGCCCGGGGGGTCACACTGAAGCTTTCTTT
NA	TRBV30	NA	TRBJ2-3	CAWSPGNTDTQYF	TGTGCCTGGAGTCCCGGGAACACAGATACGCAGTATTTT
once	TRBV5-3	NA	TRBJ2-3	CARSPCPRSTQYF	TGTGCCAGAAGCCCGTGTCCGAGATCTACGCAGTATTTT
NA	TRBV5-4	NA	TRBJ2-5	CASSLADSGETQYF	TGTGCCAGCAGCTTGGCCGATTCGGGGGAGACCCAGTACTTC
NA	TRBV3-1/TRBV3-2	NA	TRBJ2-2	CASSQVAGRGELFF	TGTGCCAGCAGCCAAGTCGCGGGACGCGGGGAGCTGTTTTTT
NA	TRBV2	TRBD2	TRBJ2-3	CASRQLARTDTQYF	TGTGCCAGCAGACAACTAGCGCGCACAGATACGCAGTATTTT
NA	TRBV6-5	TRBD1	TRBJ2-1	CASSYGSGTVDNEQFF	TGTGCCAGCAGTTACGGGTCCGGGACAGTCGACAATGAGCAGTTCTTC
NA	TRBV11-2	NA	TRBJ2-1	CASSLVADKYNEQFF	TGTGCCAGCAGCTTAGTGGCCGATAAGTACAATGAGCAGTTCTTC
once	TRBV3-1/TRBV3-2	TRBD2	TRBJ2-5	CASSLRLAGVRETQYF	TGTGCCAGCAGCCTTCGACTAGCGGGAGTTCGAGAGACCCAGTACTTC
NA	TRBV30	NA	TRBJ1-2	CAWMGLGYTF	TGTGCCTGGATGGGGCTTGGCTACACCTTC
NA	TRBV5-6	TRBD2	TRBJ2-5	CASSAPWLAGFQETQYF	TGTGCCAGCAGCGCACCATGGCTAGCGGGGTTCCAAGAGACCCAGTACTTC
NA	TRBV19	TRBD1	TRBJ1-1	CASRRQTGVNTEAFF	TGTGCCAGTAGGCGCCAGACAGGGGTTAACACTGAAGCTTTCTTT
NA	TRBV28	TRBD1	TRBJ1-1	CASSTPPGTASPEAFF	TGTGCCAGCAGTACCCCTCCCGGGACAGCGTCCCCTGAAGCTTTCTTT
NA	TRBV5-6	NA	TRBJ1-5	CASSWLNEGPQHF	TGTGCCAGCAGCTGGTTGAATGAGGGGCCCCAGCATTTT
NA	TRBV29-1	NA	TRBJ2-7	CSVARDNYEQYF	TGCAGCGTCGCCAGGGATAACTACGAGCAGTACTTC
NA	TRBV5-6	NA	TRBJ1-4	CASSLLQGHGTEKLFF	TGTGCCAGCAGCTTGTTACAGGGCCATGGGACTGAAAAACTGTTTTTT
NA	TRBV11-1	NA	TRBJ2-1	CASSLSSGNYNEQFF	TGTGCCAGCAGCTTATCGAGCGGAAACTACAATGAGCAGTTCTTC
NA	TRBV4-1	NA	TRBJ1-2	CASSQDKSGGADGYTF	TGCGCCAGCAGCCAAGATAAGTCGGGGGGCGCAGACGGCTACACCTTC
NA	TRBV6-5	TRBD1	TRBJ2-7	CASSKDRGPYEQYF	TGTGCCAGCAGTAAGGACAGGGGCCCCTACGAGCAGTACTTC
NA	TRBV27	TRBD2	TRBJ2-3	CASSFLAGGYTDTQYF	TGTGCCAGCAGTTTTCTTGCGGGGGGGTACACAGATACGCAGTATTTT
NA	TRBV18	TRBD2	TRBJ2-1	CASSPGTSGVGEQFF	TGTGCCAGCTCACCCGGGACTAGCGGGGTGGGGGAGCAGTTCTTC
NA	TRBV2	TRBD1	TRBJ1-6	CASSLDRENSPLHF	TGTGCCAGCAGTCTTGACAGGGAAAATTCACCCCTCCACTTT
once	TRBV7-9	TRBD1	TRBJ1-3	CASSLTGSGNTIYF	TGTGCCAGCAGCCTGACAGGGTCTGGAAACACCATATATTTT
NA	TRBV18	TRBD1	TRBJ1-6	CASSSGTGYSPLHF	TGTGCCAGCTCATCCGGGACAGGGTATTCACCCCTCCACTTT
NA	TRBV18	NA	TRBJ2-3	CASSPTSSTDTQYF	TGTGCCAGCTCACCGACTTCTAGCACAGATACGCAGTATTTT
NA	TRBV5-1	TRBD2	TRBJ2-1	CASSTSGESYNEQFF	TGCGCCAGCAGCACTAGCGGGGAATCCTACAATGAGCAGTTCTTC
NA	TRBV5-1	TRBD1	TRBJ2-3	CASSLRATGSTDTQYF	TGCGCCAGCAGCTTGAGGGCGACAGGGAGCACAGATACGCAGTATTTT
NA	TRBV19	NA	TRBJ2-1	CASSSGGTYNEQFF	TGTGCCAGCTCGTCCGGGGGAACATACAATGAGCAGTTCTTC
NA	TRBV2	TRBD2	TRBJ2-5	CASSDTSGSGETQYF	TGTGCCAGCAGTGATACTAGCGGCAGTGGGGAGACCCAGTACTTC
NA	TRBV6-6	TRBD1	TRBJ2-3	CASSPPPWDREADTQYF	TGTGCCAGCAGTCCCCCCCCCTGGGACAGGGAGGCAGATACGCAGTATTTT
NA	TRBV19	TRBD1	TRBJ1-3	CASSPRQGVSGNTIYF	TGTGCCAGTAGTCCCCGACAGGGAGTGTCTGGAAACACCATATATTTT
NA	TRBV5-1	NA	TRBJ1-2	CASSQGSNYGYTF	TGCGCCAGCAGCCAGGGCTCTAACTATGGCTACACCTTC
NA	TRBV3-1/TRBV3-2	NA	TRBJ2-4	CASSQERGLAEVAKNIQYF	TGTGCCAGCAGCCAAGAGAGGGGACTGGCTGAAGTAGCCAAAAACATTCAGTACTTC
NA	TRBV1	NA	TRBJ2-1	CTSSRQVREQFF	TGCACCAGCAGCCGACAGGTACGAGAGCAGTTCTTC
NA	TRBV3-1/TRBV3-2	TRBD1	TRBJ1-2	CASSLGQGANYGYTF	TGTGCCAGCAGCCTGGGACAGGGGGCTAACTATGGCTACACCTTC
many	TRBV28	NA	TRBJ1-3	CASSSVVSSGNTIYF	TGTGCCAGCAGTTCAGTGGTCAGCTCTGGAAACACCATATATTTT
once	TRBV5-1	TRBD2	TRBJ2-1	CASSSGTSGGLYNEQFF	TGCGCCAGCAGCTCGGGGACTAGCGGGGGGCTCTACAATGAGCAGTTCTTC
NA	TRBV5-1	TRBD1	TRBJ2-7	CASSLEGQTVYEQYF	TGCGCCAGCAGCTTGGAGGGACAGACGGTTTACGAGCAGTACTTC
NA	TRBV24-1	NA	TRBJ1-2	CATSDLRADGYTF	TGTGCCACCAGTGATTTGCGAGCGGATGGCTACACCTTC
NA	TRBV3-1/TRBV3-2	NA	TRBJ2-7	CASSRIDGGPRSEQYF	TGTGCCAGCAGCCGAATTGACGGGGGGCCCAGGAGCGAGCAGTACTTC
NA	TRBV18	TRBD2	TRBJ2-2	CASSPRLAENTGELFF	TGTGCCAGCTCACCAAGACTAGCGGAGAACACCGGGGAGCTGTTTTTT
NA	TRBV24-1	TRBD1	TRBJ1-2	CATRGQGYGYTF	TGTGCCACCAGGGGACAGGGTTATGGCTACACCTTC
NA	TRBV30	TRBD2	TRBJ2-5	CAWSVLRMLAGNMWRETQYF	TGTGCCTGGAGTGTACTTCGTATGCTAGCGGGAAACATGTGGCGGGAGACCCAGTACTTC
NA	TRBV5-1	NA	TRBJ1-4	CASSLGQGDEKLFF	TGCGCCAGCAGCTTGGGTCAGGGTGATGAAAAACTGTTTTTT
NA	TRBV20-1	TRBD1	TRBJ2-3	CSASRTGYTQYF	TGCAGTGCTAGTAGGACAGGGTATACGCAGTATTTT
NA	TRBV2	NA	TRBJ2-2	CASAGLPGELFF	TGTGCCAGCGCAGGGTTACCCGGGGAGCTGTTTTTT
NA	TRBV7-8	NA	TRBJ1-5	CASSMGPDQPQHF	TGTGCCAGCAGCATGGGCCCCGATCAGCCCCAGCATTTT
NA	TRBV7-8	TRBD1	TRBJ1-6	CASKPDRLLGALHF	TGTGCCAGCAAACCGGACAGGCTATTGGGGGCCCTCCACTTT
NA	TRBV12-3/TRBV12-4	NA	TRBJ1-6	CASSPLMSPLHF	TGTGCCAGCAGTCCACTTATGTCACCCCTCCACTTT